This entry lists 27 T cell receptor beta chains sequenced from one sample in a study of blood T cell repertoires in COVID-19. Assay used: immunoSEQ multiplex PCR; TCRdb lists only in-frame clones, some missing. The sample shows roughly 160,000 clones, roughly 88% of them seen only once. The sequencing input was peripheral blood. These receptors all stem from a woman aged 60-75 years with acute or convalescent COVID-19.

This rearrangement joins TRBV7-3 to TRBJ2-3; TRBD2 matches 10 bases. The CDR3 is 15 amino acids. CDR1 is SGHTA and CDR2 is FQGTGA in the germline V gene. After removal of 5 bases from V and 1 base from J, the junction contained 3 bases not matched to a gene. The CDR3 loop is CASSTGTSGTDTQYF. The CDR3, as DNA: TGTGCCAGCAGCACCGGGACTAGCGGCACAGATACGCAGTATTTT.

The chain has TRBV5-4 and TRBJ1-1; weak D call: TRBD1 (5 bases). Germline V gives CDR1 SGHNT, CDR2 YYREEE (reference sequence). Trimming removed 3 bases at V and 9 bases at J, with 12 bases between. This CDR3 contains 12 residues. The CDR3 is CASSSGGLKAFF. In nucleotides, the CDR3 is TGTGCCAGCAGCTCCGGGGGTTTGAAAGCTTTCTTT.

This clone came up once. CDR3 sequence (DNA): TGTGCCAGCAGTTTGATACAGGGGGCCCGTTGGGATTCACCCCTCCACTTT. This gives the protein CASSLIQGARWDSPLHF. The chain has TRBV28 and TRBJ1-6; 9 bases line up with TRBD1. The CDR3 has 17 residues. The trim removed 3 bases at V and 8 bases at J, leaving 11 bases unmatched. Looked up from germline, CDR1 is MDHEN and CDR2 is SYDVKM.

The gene calls are TRBV25-1 and TRBJ2-5, with TRBD1 matching over 10 bases. V trimming: 2 bases; J trimming: 5 bases; junction bases outside the gene matches: 5. This CDR3 contains 15 residues. Germline CDR1 MGHDK, CDR2 SYGVNS. CDR3: CASSEPDRGLETQYF. CDR3 sequence (DNA): TGTGCCAGCAGTGAACCGGACAGGGGGTTGGAGACCCAGTACTTC.

V and J are TRBV3-1 (or the pseudogene TRBV3-2) and TRBJ2-5; D unresolved. V lost 4 bases to trimming and J lost 5 bases, with 8 bases between them. The CDR3 runs 12 residues. Per germline, CDR1 LGHDT and CDR2 YNNKEL (reference sequence). The CDR3, as DNA: TGTGCCAGCAGCCGTTTTCGGGAGACCCAGTACTTC. Its protein is CASSRFRETQYF.

The gene calls are TRBV19 and TRBJ1-1, with TRBD1 matching 10 bases. The CDR3 covers 18 residues. V lost 1 base, J lost 7 bases, and 15 bases stayed unmatched. Germline V gives CDR1 LNHDA, CDR2 SQIVND (reference sequence). The CDR3 loop is CASSIAAGQGSVKLEAFF. As DNA, the CDR3 is TGTGCCAGTAGTATAGCGGCGGGACAGGGGTCCGTAAAGCTTGAAGCTTTCTTT.

This chain links TRBV7-2 with TRBJ2-3; 11 bases are shared with TRBD2. Trimming took 5 bases from V and 4 from J; bases not matched to a gene: 5. The CDR3 contains 15 residues. Per germline, CDR1 SGHTA and CDR2 FQGNSA. In DNA, the CDR3 is TGTGCCAGCAGCGCGCGACTAGCGGGGCCAGATACGCAGTATTTT. This encodes CASSARLAGPDTQYF.

The genes are TRBV5-4 and TRBJ1-2; D uncertain. The CDR3 sequence is 13 residues long. The germline V gene encodes CDR1 SGHNT and CDR2 YYREEE (reference sequence). Trimming took off 4 bases at V and 7 bases at J, with 14 bases between the two ends. The CDR3 DNA sequence: TGTGCCAGCAGCCCCGTTGGAGGCAGTGGCTACACCTTC. Protein: CASSPVGGSGYTF.

The gene calls are TRBV7-9 and TRBJ2-7; 9 positions agree with TRBD1. The germline CDR1 and CDR2 sequences are SEHNR and FQNEAQ (reference sequence). V lost 5 bases and J lost 6; bases outside the gene matches: 2. This CDR3 is 12 amino acids long. Here the CDR3 reads CASSTTGGEQYF. DNA for the CDR3: TGTGCCAGCAGCACGACAGGGGGCGAGCAGTACTTC.

The V and J genes are TRBV7-3 and TRBJ2-6; 9 nucleotides match TRBD2. Trimming cost V 5 bases and J 0 bases; bases outside gene matches: 8. Germline V gene lookup returns CDR1 SGHTA and CDR2 FQGTGA. This CDR3 is 18 amino acids long. The CDR3 DNA sequence: TGTGCCAGCAGCGGCGGGGGGGCCCCAAGCTCTGGGGCCAACGTCCTGACTTTC. Its translation is CASSGGGAPSSGANVLTF.

The CDR3 is CASSLEPAYEQYF. As DNA, the CDR3 is TGCGCCAGCAGCTTGGAGCCCGCCTACGAGCAGTACTTC. V usage is TRBV5-1 and J usage is TRBJ2-7; D remains ambiguous. The CDR3 runs 13 residues. Looked up from germline, CDR1 is SGHRS and CDR2 is YFSETQ. Trimming pared 0 bases from V and 2 bases from J, leaving 6 bases between.

This clone appeared a few times. This sequence joins TRBV9 and TRBJ1-6, with 10 bases fitting TRBD1. Germline values: CDR1 SGDLS, CDR2 YYNGEE. The CDR3 sequence is 14 residues long. V lost 4 bases, J lost 14 bases, and 9 bases stayed unmatched. CDR3 in amino acids: CASSNRDRGPSLHF. The CDR3 DNA reads TGTGCCAGCAGCAACCGGGACAGGGGTCCCTCCCTCCACTTT.

This chain uses TRBV7-6 with TRBJ2-7; D uncertain. The V end was cut by 2 bases, the J end by 4 bases, with 6 bases between. There are 12 residues in the CDR3. Germline V lookup: CDR1 SGHVS, CDR2 FNYEAQ. The CDR3 DNA reads as TGTGCCAGCAGCTTAACGGGTTACGAGCAGTACTTC. Its protein is CASSLTGYEQYF.

The genes are TRBV7-6 and TRBJ1-2, with D possibly TRBD1 on 5 matching bases. Germline CDR1 SGHVS, CDR2 FNYEAQ. Deletions cut 5 bases from V and 0 bases from J, with 22 bases between. This CDR3 comprises 18 residues. DNA of the CDR3: TGTGCCAGCAGCCAGGGACTGCGAACCACGTCAGCTAACTATGGCTACACCTTC. This sequence encodes CASSQGLRTTSANYGYTF. Full variable domain (missing parts from reference TRBV7-6 and TRBJ1-2): GAGVSQSPRYKVTKRGQDVALRCDPISGHVSLYWYRQALGQGPEFLTYFNYEAQQDKSGLPNDRFSAERPEGSISTLTIQRTEQRDSAMYRCASSQGLRTTSANYGYTFGSGTRLTVV.

This clone was observed a handful of times. The chain has TRBV2 and TRBJ2-2, with TRBD2 as a possible D gene (5 bases). The V gene's germline CDR1 is SNHLY and CDR2 FYNNEI. CDR3 length: 15 amino acids. V lost 4 bases and J lost 8, with 17 bases in between. CDR3 DNA: TGTGCCAGCAGTGGGGTAGCGACCTACGGGGGGGAGCTGTTTTTT. This encodes CASSGVATYGGELFF.

This sequence joins TRBV19 and TRBJ1-2; possibly TRBD1 for D (5 bases). Germline V gene data show CDR1 as LNHDA and CDR2 as SQIVND (reference sequence). There are 18 residues in the CDR3. Trimming stripped 3 bases from V and 4 bases from J, with 24 bases between. CDR3 sequence reads: CASSIGALGGSSSYGYTF. The DNA for the CDR3 is TGTGCCAGTAGTATCGGGGCTCTGGGGGGGAGCTCGTCCTATGGCTACACCTTC. Full variable domain (missing parts from reference TRBV19 and TRBJ1-2): DGGITQSPKYLFRKEGQNVTLSCEQNLNHDAMYWYRQDPGQGLRLIYYSQIVNDFQKGDIAEGYSVSREKKESFPLTVTSAQKNPTAFYLCASSIGALGGSSSYGYTFGSGTRLTVV.

CDR3 DNA sequence: TGTGCCAGTAGTATAGCGGGCTCGGGACAGGGGGCCTACGAGCAGTACTTC. Amino acid sequence: CASSIAGSGQGAYEQYF. V usage is TRBV19 and J usage is TRBJ2-7, with 11 bases lining up with TRBD1. With 1 base clipped from V and 2 bases from J, the junction kept 7 bases outside the gene matches. The CDR3 is 17 residues long. Germline lookup yields CDR1 LNHDA and CDR2 SQIVND (reference sequence).

This sequence joins TRBV27 and TRBJ1-2; D call uncertain. Germline loops: CDR1 MNHEY, CDR2 SMNVEV (reference sequence). The CDR3 spans 16 residues. The germline V and J ends were trimmed by 6 bases and 8 bases, with 25 bases remaining between them. CDR3 coding DNA: TGTGCCAGCAGCAATTTACCAGCCCGGTCCGAGGGCGGCTACACCTTC. Its protein product is CASSNLPARSEGGYTF.

The chain carries TRBV6-2 or TRBV6-3 and TRBJ2-2; 8 bases align to TRBD2. The germline CDR1 and CDR2 sequences are MNHEY and SVGEGT. V shed 8 bases and J 5 bases; nucleotides not matched to a gene: 16. The CDR3 has 17 amino acids. The CDR3 protein is CASGPLAGGQTTGELFF. CDR3 in DNA: TGTGCCAGCGGCCCGTTGGCGGGGGGCCAAACGACCGGGGAGCTGTTTTTT.

This chain connects TRBV15 to TRBJ1-2; a possible D gene is TRBD1 (5 bases). Germline values: CDR1 LNHNV, CDR2 YYDKDF (reference sequence). The germline V and J ends were trimmed by 1 base and 4 bases, with 10 bases remaining between them. This CDR3 is built from 14 residues. The CDR3 loop is CATSRGRGGYGYTF. In DNA, the CDR3 is TGTGCCACCAGCAGAGGTCGGGGGGGCTATGGCTACACCTTC.

The chain recombines TRBV4-2 with TRBJ1-4; D ambiguous. V was cut by 0 bases and J by 0 bases, with 11 bases left in between. Germline CDR1 and CDR2: LGHNA and YNFKEQ. CDR3 length: 17 residues. As DNA, the CDR3 is TGTGCCAGCAGCCAAGACTGGAGGGCGGCAACTAATGAAAAACTGTTTTTT. This codes for CASSQDWRAATNEKLFF.

The V and J genes are TRBV27 and TRBJ1-2, with TRBD1 as a possible D gene (6 bases). The CDR3 contains 13 residues. Germline assignment: CDR1 MNHEY and CDR2 SMNVEV (reference sequence). Trimming removed 3 bases at V and 4 bases at J, with 9 bases between. This CDR3 reads CASSFAGAYGYTF. The CDR3 nucleotides read TGTGCCAGCAGTTTCGCAGGGGCCTATGGCTACACCTTC.

The chain is built from TRBV30 and TRBJ2-3; TRBD1 matches at 10 bases. The CDR3 is 16 amino acids. The V and J ends lost 1 base and 5 bases, in that order; junction bases with no gene match: 9. CDR1 is GTSNPN, CDR2 SVGIG, per germline (reference sequence). CDR3 bases: TGTGCCTGGAGTGCTTTCCGGGGACAGGGGCTAGATACGCAGTATTTT. Translating it yields CAWSAFRGQGLDTQYF.

This sequence joins TRBV10-3 and TRBJ1-1; maybe TRBD1 (6 bases). V was shortened by 3 bases and J by 3 bases, with 14 bases between the two germline ends. This CDR3 is 15 amino acids long. The germline CDR1 and CDR2 sequences are ENHRY and SYGVKD. The CDR3: CAISDLNRDHTEAFF. DNA of the CDR3: TGTGCCATCAGTGACCTTAACAGGGACCACACTGAAGCTTTCTTT.

This clone was observed a few times. The rearrangement joins TRBV9 to TRBJ2-7, with D uncertain. This CDR3 has 14 amino acids. Looked up from germline, CDR1 is SGDLS and CDR2 is YYNGEE. Trimming cost V 0 bases and J 5 bases, with 12 bases left between them. CDR3 sequence reads: CASSVGRYGDEQYF. The CDR3, as DNA: TGTGCCAGCAGCGTAGGCAGGTACGGTGACGAGCAGTACTTC.

The CDR3, as DNA: TGTGCCAGCAGCACAGGGGGAGCGGACACTGAAGCTTTCTTT. It encodes CASSTGGADTEAFF. The chain combines TRBV2 with TRBJ1-1; 8 bases fit TRBD1. The V gene's germline CDR1 is SNHLY and CDR2 FYNNEI. The CDR3 runs 14 residues. The J segment lost 3 bases and the V segment lost 6 bases, leaving 6 bases of the junction unmatched.

This chain joins TRBV6-2 or TRBV6-3 and TRBJ1-5; TRBD1 agrees at 7 bases. Germline CDR1 MNHEY, CDR2 SVGEGT. Germline trimming cut 2 bases from V and 6 bases from J; bases unmatched to any gene: 4. CDR3 length equals 14 residues. In nucleotides, the CDR3 is TGTGCCAGCAGTTACGGGGCAGGGGGTCAGCCCCAGCATTTT. Its protein is CASSYGAGGQPQHF.